This T cell receptor (beta chain) was observed in a study of shared clonotypes between healthy human individuals (dated by TCRdb to 2020 to 2021). For context, the study as a whole: The cohort included three men and a couple of women between 18 and 49 years of age. To estimate repertoire size and how much clonotype sharing occurs between individuals, the study deeply sequenced the blood TCR repertoires of 5 or 6 healthy adults. For each donor, CD4 naive and CD4 memory were each run on three plates, CD8 naive on two plates, and CD8 memory on one plate. Libraries were prepared and TCR repertoires were sequenced by different laboratories using diverse techniques, in order to increase sequencing depth and limit assay-specific biases. Each donor's leukapheresis produced roughly between roughly 0.94 and 9.5 billion PBMCs.

The donors were healthy, HIV-negative adults who had no recently reported acute infections or vaccinations. All donors were Caucasian adults living in Nashville, Tennessee, USA. CD4+ T cells were enriched by magnetic negative selection, after which naive cells were positively selected on CD45RA and the negative fraction was taken as the memory subset. After blood collection by leukapheresis, PBMCs were isolated using Ficoll-Histopaque density gradient centrifugation and then cryopreserved in the vapor phase of liquid nitrogen. Analytical flow cytometry was used to check the purity and quantity of every magnetically sorted T cell population. Each sorted fraction had its genomic DNA isolated and then quantified by UV absorbance on a Nanodrop 2000c. CDR1 and CDR2 (KGHSH, LQKENI) derive from the germline V gene. From its cysteine to its phenylalanine, the CDR3 spans 13 amino acids. The read is trimmed to its CDR3 DNA, 39 bases read in frame from base 1. V is cut back by 6 bases and J by 8 bases, with 7 bases in the junction unmatched.

Using the deep immunoSEQ assay, TCR CDR3 regions were amplified from genomic DNA by multiplex PCR. Genomic DNA extracted from each cell subset was distributed evenly over all wells of several immunoSEQ 96-well plates, and each plate served as one replicate. For sorted subsets, each replicate PCR was loaded with approximately 0.2 ug genomic DNA, equivalent to some 27,000 T cell genomes. The purified libraries were quantified using a Qubit 3.0 fluorometer, sized with a Bioanalyzer 2100, and then quantified again using the KAPA Library Quantification kit. Every immunoSEQ 96-well plate was sequenced on a dedicated single-read 150-cycle Illumina NextSeq 550 flow cell. In the authors' own workflow: Because the immunoSEQ output included only junctional sequences and no quality scores, the filtering could not be the same as the filtering used for full-length reads. To assign V/J genes and CDR3, sequences were annotated against IMGT germline references using PyIR, a Python wrapper for IgBLAST v1.9. Any read was removed if the V/J assignment was weak (E-value above 1e-6), the CDR3 was missing, or the read contained stop codons, out-of-frame junctions, or ambiguous translated residues. A V3J clonotype was defined by an identical inferred V gene, J gene, and CDR3 amino acid sequence. Percentage overlap between repertoires was calculated by dividing the number of shared unique clonotypes by the size of the smaller repertoire. Three approaches were used to assess repertoire richness: RTK rarefaction, the Chao1 estimator, and Recon v2.1 estimates of unobserved clonotypes. For all TCRbeta clonotypes obtained by the gDNA method from a handful of donors, generation probabilities were computed with OLGA. TCRdb's version of the immuneACCESS table is confined to in-frame rearrangements and falls short of the full clone set. An unresolved V gene accounts for under half of the shortfall where checked; the remainder is of unknown origin. D and trimming come from the DNA, and the V and J calls and clone size come from that table. For this sample there are about 2.4 million clones; more than 85% appear just once. The top ten clones comprise approximately 0.35% of the sample.

Points on this clone: Its specific antigen is unknown. Qualities for individual bases were not recorded, and no much larger clone is one base off.

The study at large found these results: Sharing across a handful of donors was observed for about 5% of naive CD4, about 4% of naive CD8, over 2% of memory CD4, and roughly 0.4% of memory CD8 clonotypes. Only blood was sampled, and tissue TCR repertoires likely differ from those in blood. Compared with non-shared clonotypes, the clonotypes found in all four sorted-subset donors had higher generation probabilities. The small number of donors limited the genetic and exposure-history diversity represented. Naive subsets generally had larger estimated clonotype richness than memory subsets did. Pairwise subsampling led to the expectation that sequencing depth would affect the degree of clonotype sharing among donors. Even with the large sequencing depth, rarefaction of the sorted-subset datasets indicated that sequencing was incomplete.

Material for sequencing was naive CD4+ T cells from PBMCs. This specimen's cell subset or site label, per the study, means: CD45RA+ positively selected. The V and J genes are TRBV18 and TRBJ2-1, with 7 middle bases fitting TRBD1. This TCR derives from a young man in good health. Some clones in this sample may be carry-over from other donors' samples. The bases are TGTGCCAGCTCGCAGACAGGGTACCATGAGCAGTTCTTC. Translation gives CASSQTGYHEQFF.